These 27 T cell receptor beta chains share one sample of origin, sequenced in a study of cytotoxic CD8 clonotypes in ibrutinib-treated CLL. Sequencing used immunoSEQ multiplex PCR; TCRdb keeps in-frame clones, though not all of them. The data show more than 200,000 clones, more than 70% seen once. The input for sequencing was PBMCs, taken after 12 months of ibrutinib treatment. These receptor sequences come from a human donor with chronic lymphocytic leukemia.

This sequence joins TRBV27 and TRBJ2-1, with 7 bases lining up with TRBD1. The germline V gene encodes CDR1 MNHEY and CDR2 SMNVEV (reference sequence). The V and J ends lost 4 bases and 5 bases, in that order; junction bases with no gene match: 11. The CDR3 length is 16 residues. CDR3 region: CASSSLTGATNNEQFF. CDR3 in DNA: TGTGCCAGCAGTTCGTTAACAGGGGCGACCAACAATGAGCAGTTCTTC.

This clone was seen just once. The rearrangement uses TRBV5-1 and TRBJ2-2, with TRBD2 matching 7 bases. J gave up 4 bases and V 4 bases, and 13 bases lay outside the gene matches. The V gene's germline CDR1 is SGHRS and CDR2 YFSETQ. The CDR3 consists of 17 residues. CDR3 loop: CASSPTALAAGTGELFF. The CDR3 region has the DNA TGCGCCAGCAGCCCCACCGCCCTAGCGGCGGGCACCGGGGAGCTGTTTTTT. The complete variable domain, with remaining parts taken from reference TRBV5-1 and TRBJ2-2, reads KAGVTQTPRYLIKTRGQQVTLSCSPISGHRSVSWYQQTPGQGLQFLFEYFSETQRNKGNFPGRFSGRQFSNSRSEMNVSTLELGDSALYLCASSPTALAAGTGELFFGEGSRLTVL.

V usage is TRBV18 and J usage is TRBJ2-3, with TRBD2 matching 8 bases. The germline gives CDR1 KGHSH, CDR2 LQKENI. V gave up 2 bases and J gave up 5 bases; unmatched junction bases: 6. This CDR3 region has 15 residues. The chain's CDR3 is CASSPRSSGLDTQYF. CDR3 DNA: TGTGCCAGCTCACCAAGGTCTAGCGGGTTAGATACGCAGTATTTT.

This chain connects TRBV4-1 to TRBJ2-7; D gene unclear. The CDR3 loop spans 14 amino acids. V was pared by 1 base and J by 2 bases, with 9 bases between. Germline V lookup: CDR1 MGHRA, CDR2 YSYEKL. The CDR3 DNA follows: TGCGCCAGCAGCCAAGTGGGATCCGCCTACGAGCAGTACTTC. The encoded protein is CASSQVGSAYEQYF.

This clone was seen a few times. The gene calls are TRBV5-1 and TRBJ2-1, with 13 nucleotides matching TRBD2. The V and J ends lost 3 bases and 6 bases, in that order; junction bases with no gene match: 3. The CDR3 runs to 15 residues. The germline V gene encodes CDR1 SGHRS and CDR2 YFSETQ. CDR3 loop: CASSSGTSGANEQFF. CDR3 in DNA: TGCGCCAGCAGCTCCGGGACTAGCGGGGCCAATGAGCAGTTCTTC. Filled out from reference TRBV5-1 and TRBJ2-1, the complete variable domain reads KAGVTQTPRYLIKTRGQQVTLSCSPISGHRSVSWYQQTPGQGLQFLFEYFSETQRNKGNFPGRFSGRQFSNSRSEMNVSTLELGDSALYLCASSSGTSGANEQFFGPGTRLTVL.

The rearrangement links TRBV6-4 to TRBJ1-2; D remains unclear. This CDR3 has 15 residues. CDR1 and CDR2 from the germline V gene are MRHNA and SNTAGT. Trimming took 3 bases from V and 2 from J, leaving 13 bases between them. The CDR3 protein is CASSESVLGNYGYTF. The CDR3 nucleotides are TGTGCCAGCAGTGAATCAGTGCTGGGAAACTATGGCTACACCTTC.

A note on this clone: Other DNA sequences from this sample encode an identical CDR3 as well. The chain is built from TRBV19 and TRBJ2-7, with D perhaps being TRBD1 or TRBD2 (6 bases each). Germline loops: CDR1 LNHDA, CDR2 SQIVND (reference sequence). The CDR3 runs to 14 residues. Trimming took off 2 bases at V and 4 bases at J, with 12 bases between the two ends. The CDR3 DNA is TGTGCCAGTAGTATATTGGGGGGCCCTTACGAGCAGTACTTC. Translated: CASSILGGPYEQYF.

The chain has TRBV29-1 and TRBJ1-2; no definite D call. Looked up from germline, CDR1 is SQVTM and CDR2 is ANQGSEA. The V end lost 2 bases, the J end lost 5 bases, and 24 bases lay between the germline ends. This CDR3 region has 17 residues. This CDR3 is CSVEHENTHYARYGYTF. The DNA for the CDR3 is TGCAGCGTTGAACATGAGAACACCCACTATGCCCGATATGGCTACACCTTC.

This clone has only a few counts. The chain carries TRBV28 and TRBJ1-4; the match to TRBD1 covers 8 bases. The CDR3 extends over 14 amino acids. The V and J ends lost 6 bases and 3 bases, in that order; junction bases with no gene match: 3. CDR1 MDHEN and CDR2 SYDVKM come from the germline V gene. CDR3 sequence (DNA): TGTGCCAGCAGCGAACAGGGGGCTAATGAAAAACTGTTTTTT. It is translated as CASSEQGANEKLFF.

V gene TRBV6-4 combines with J gene TRBJ2-1; TRBD2 matches at 7 bases. Germline lookup yields CDR1 MRHNA and CDR2 SNTAGT. V trimming: 5 bases; J trimming: 0 bases; junction bases outside the gene matches: 7. CDR3 length: 16 amino acids. Written as DNA, the CDR3 is TGTGCCAGCAGTAAAGCGGGGATCCTCTCCTACAATGAGCAGTTCTTC. Amino acids: CASSKAGILSYNEQFF.

This clone was observed a single time. This sequence joins TRBV30 and TRBJ1-1; 7 bases align to TRBD1. Trimming removed 2 bases from V and 2 bases from J; junction bases left unmatched: 8. The CDR3 runs to 15 residues. Germline V gene sequence: CDR1 GTSNPN, CDR2 SVGIG (reference sequence). This chain's CDR3 is CAWSPPGQSNTEAFF. The DNA of the CDR3 is TGTGCCTGGAGTCCACCGGGACAGAGTAACACTGAAGCTTTCTTT.

The V and J genes are TRBV5-1 and TRBJ2-1; D possibly corresponds to TRBD1 (5 bases). This CDR3 spans 14 amino acids. Trimming took 0 bases from V and 7 from J, leaving 11 bases between them. Per the germline V gene, CDR1 is SGHRS and CDR2 is YFSETQ. The CDR3 nucleotides are TGCGCCAGCAGCTTGGAGCAGGGCTGGAATGAGCAGTTCTTC. This gives the protein CASSLEQGWNEQFF.

The chain uses TRBV27 and TRBJ2-7; 11 positions match TRBD1. The trim removed 5 bases at V and 5 bases at J, leaving 8 bases unmatched. Germline loops: CDR1 MNHEY, CDR2 SMNVEV (reference sequence). This CDR3 has 15 amino acids. The CDR3: CASSLVGTGGNEQYF. In DNA, the CDR3 is TGTGCCAGCAGTCTGGTCGGGACAGGGGGAAACGAGCAGTACTTC.

The rearrangement joins TRBV19 to TRBJ1-1; D is uncertain. From germline, CDR1 is LNHDA and CDR2 SQIVND (reference sequence). The CDR3 is 13 amino acids. Trimming pared 5 bases from V and 0 bases from J, leaving 7 bases between. The CDR3 loop reads CASSPRVNTEAFF. In nucleotides, the CDR3 is TGTGCCAGTAGTCCGCGGGTGAACACTGAAGCTTTCTTT.

The rearrangement joins TRBV13 to TRBJ2-3; D is ambiguous. Germline CDR1 PRHDT, CDR2 FYEKMQ (reference sequence). V dropped 2 bases and J dropped 0 bases, with 12 bases sitting between them. The length of the CDR3 is 16 residues. CDR3 region: CASSLTAVSSTDTQYF. CDR3 DNA sequence: TGTGCCAGCAGCTTAACGGCGGTTTCTAGCACAGATACGCAGTATTTT.

This clone appeared once. V gene TRBV7-3 combines with J gene TRBJ2-3; D is possibly TRBD1 (5 bases). The CDR3 loop spans 13 amino acids. Trimming took off 2 bases at V and 8 bases at J, with 11 bases between the two ends. Looked up from germline, CDR1 is SGHTA and CDR2 is FQGTGA. Here the CDR3 DNA reads TGTGCCAGCAGCTTAGATGACAGAGCTACGCAGTATTTT. It yields the protein CASSLDDRATQYF.

This rearrangement joins TRBV5-1 to TRBJ2-3; D is ambiguous. V gave up 4 bases and J gave up 3 bases, with 9 bases separating them. The CDR3 is made up of 13 amino acids. CDR1 and CDR2 from the germline V gene are SGHRS and YFSETQ. The CDR3 sequence is CASSLRRTDTQYF. The CDR3 DNA reads TGCGCCAGCAGCCTCCGACGTACAGATACGCAGTATTTT.

The J gene is TRBJ1-2, the V gene TRBV27, with 7 bases aligning to TRBD1. Trimming removed 2 bases from V and 8 bases from J; junction bases left unmatched: 11. The germline CDR1 and CDR2 sequences are MNHEY and SMNVEV (reference sequence). There are 15 residues in the CDR3. CDR3 loop: CASSLMGQFYGGYTF. In DNA, the CDR3 is TGTGCCAGCAGTTTAATGGGACAGTTTTATGGCGGCTACACCTTC.

V is TRBV7-9 and J is TRBJ2-7, with D perhaps TRBD1 (5 bases). Trimming shortened V by 5 bases and J by 2 bases, and 10 bases separated the two germline ends. This CDR3 contains 13 residues. Germline CDR1 reads SEHNR; CDR2 reads FQNEAQ (reference sequence). The CDR3 spells CASSPQAAYEQYF. Written as DNA, the CDR3 is TGTGCCAGCAGCCCACAGGCCGCCTACGAGCAGTACTTC. Full variable domain (remainder filled in from reference TRBV7-9 and TRBJ2-7): DTGVSQNPRHKITKRGQNVTFRCDPISEHNRLYWYRQTLGQGPEFLTYFQNEAQLEKSRLLSDRFSAERPKGSFSTLEIQRTEQGDSAMYLCASSPQAAYEQYFGPGTRLTVT.

The chain has TRBV6-5 and TRBJ1-5; TRBD1 might be the D (5 bases). The CDR3 contains 15 residues. Germline CDR1 and CDR2: MNHEY and SVGAGI. The V gene lost 10 bases and the J gene lost 6 bases, with 22 bases spanning the gap. In DNA form, the CDR3 reads TGTGCCACCAAACCCGGGGGACTAAGTGCTCAGCCCCAGCATTTT. Protein product: CATKPGGLSAQPQHF.

This clone occurred a few times. The CDR3 reads CASSIGSNYGYTF. In DNA form, the CDR3 reads TGTGCCAGTAGTATCGGTTCCAACTATGGCTACACCTTC. The J gene is TRBJ1-2, the V gene TRBV19; D is uncertain. Trimming took 3 bases from V and 2 from J, leaving 7 bases between them. CDR1 and CDR2 (germline): LNHDA, SQIVND (reference sequence). This CDR3 is 13 amino acids long.

In this sample, this clone turned up a few times. The J gene is TRBJ2-1, the V gene TRBV6-4, with D perhaps TRBD2 (6 bases). The V gene's germline CDR1 is MRHNA and CDR2 SNTAGT. The V and J ends lost 5 bases and 4 bases respectively, with 15 bases between them. This CDR3 contains 15 residues. CDR3 amino acids: CASSLTGDQYNEQFF. The CDR3, as DNA: TGTGCCAGCAGTTTGACGGGGGACCAATACAATGAGCAGTTCTTC.

The CDR3 sequence is CASSLGAGLDTDTQYF. The CDR3 nucleotides read TGCGCCAGCAGCTTGGGGGCCGGGTTGGACACAGATACGCAGTATTTT. The rearrangement uses TRBV5-1 and TRBJ2-3; D gene unclear. V was shortened by 0 bases and J by 2 bases, with 13 bases between the two germline ends. CDR1 and CDR2 (germline): SGHRS, YFSETQ. The CDR3 consists of 16 residues.

The V call is TRBV5-6, the J call TRBJ2-7; TRBD1 matches at 9 bases. V trimming: 3 bases; J trimming: 0 bases; junction bases outside the gene matches: 10. Germline CDR1 is SGHDT and CDR2 is YYEEEE. This CDR3 region has 17 residues. CDR3 protein: CASSSSYRGPFSYEQYF. In DNA, the CDR3 is TGTGCCAGCAGCTCCTCGTACAGGGGGCCGTTCTCCTACGAGCAGTACTTC.

The rearrangement uses TRBV11-1 and TRBJ2-5; no clear D. The CDR3 sequence is 14 residues long. The germline V and J ends were trimmed by 3 bases and 1 base, with 9 bases remaining between them. Germline CDR1 reads SGHAT; CDR2 reads FQDESV (reference sequence). DNA of the CDR3: TGTGCCAGCAGCTTCCTCGCCGCCCAAGAGACCCAGTACTTC. Protein product: CASSFLAAQETQYF. The variable domain in full, completed from reference TRBV11-1 and TRBJ2-5, reads EAEVAQSPRYKITEKSQAVAFWCDPISGHATLYWYRQILGQGPELLVQFQDESVVDDSQLPKDRFSAERLKGVDSTLKIQPAELGDSAMYLCASSFLAAQETQYFGPGTRLLVL.

The chain uses TRBV5-1 and TRBJ2-3; 10 nucleotides align to TRBD2. V was pared by 5 bases and J by 6 bases, with 12 bases of the junction left unmatched. Germline values: CDR1 SGHRS, CDR2 YFSETQ. The CDR3 runs 16 residues. CDR3 loop: CASSWTSGLNWDTQYF. CDR3 nucleotides: TGCGCCAGCAGTTGGACTAGCGGATTGAATTGGGATACGCAGTATTTT.

The V and J genes are TRBV29-1 and TRBJ2-3; D call uncertain. V lost 4 bases and J 2 bases, leaving 13 bases between the germline ends. CDR3 length: 14 amino acids. The germline V gene encodes CDR1 SQVTM and CDR2 ANQGSEA. CDR3 nucleotide sequence: TGCAGCGTTGGGTCCCTCACCCACACAGATACGCAGTATTTT. Amino acid sequence: CSVGSLTHTDTQYF.